Presented here are 27 T cell receptor beta chains from one specimen sequenced in a study of multiple sclerosis patients with progressive multifocal leukoencephalopathy. Assay used: immunoSEQ multiplex PCR; TCRdb lists only in-frame clones, some missing. The data contain tens of thousands of clones, 70% to 90% of them singletons. Time point here: before natalizumab initiation. Material for sequencing was PBMCs. These TCRs come from a human donor with multiple sclerosis.

This clone was seen just once. The chain links TRBV18 to TRBJ1-3; D not resolved. The CDR3 covers 16 residues. Germline values: CDR1 KGHSH, CDR2 LQKENI. Trimming pared 6 bases from V and 0 bases from J, leaving 15 bases between. The CDR3 is CASSQTRGISGNTIYF. The DNA for the CDR3 is TGTGCCAGCTCTCAGACTCGAGGAATCTCTGGAAACACCATATATTTT.

This clone was recorded once. The rearrangement uses TRBV27 and TRBJ2-1; a weak D match, TRBD2 (6 bases). Trimming pared 6 bases from V and 2 bases from J, leaving 8 bases between. CDR3 length: 13 amino acids. Looked up from germline, CDR1 is MNHEY and CDR2 is SMNVEV (reference sequence). CDR3 DNA sequence: TGTGCCAGCAGGACTAGTCCCTACAATGAGCAGTTCTTC. Protein: CASRTSPYNEQFF.

The rearrangement uses TRBV11-2 and TRBJ2-2; 8 bases map to TRBD2. In germline, CDR1 is SGHAT, CDR2 FQNNGV. V shed 1 base and J 6 bases; nucleotides not matched to a gene: 10. This CDR3 spans 17 amino acids. The CDR3 here is CASSLGGLAGSAGELFF. The CDR3 region has the DNA TGTGCCAGCAGCTTAGGGGGGTTAGCGGGATCTGCCGGGGAGCTGTTTTTT.

The chain has TRBV5-6 and TRBJ2-1, with TRBD2 identical over 10 bases. Germline CDR1 is SGHDT and CDR2 is YYEEEE. The CDR3 covers 17 residues. V gave up 3 bases and J gave up 5 bases; unmatched junction bases: 11. CDR3 DNA: TGTGCCAGCAGCTGGTCGGCACTAGCGGGAAGCCACAATGAGCAGTTCTTC. Protein product: CASSWSALAGSHNEQFF.

The chain joins TRBV27 to TRBJ2-1; D might be TRBD2 (6 bases). The CDR3 sequence is 11 residues long. The germline V and J ends were trimmed by 11 bases and 9 bases, with 14 bases remaining between them. The V gene's germline CDR1 is MNHEY and CDR2 SMNVEV (reference sequence). CDR3 sequence reads: CACHVGGEQFF. For the CDR3, the DNA is TGTGCCTGCCACGTGGGGGGTGAGCAGTTCTTC.

The V and J genes are TRBV6-6 and TRBJ2-7, with 8 bases fitting TRBD1. The germline V gene encodes CDR1 MNHNY and CDR2 SVGAGI (reference sequence). The ends lost 7 bases at V and 2 bases at J; junction bases unmatched: 13. There are 16 residues in the CDR3. The CDR3 here is CASTTPGQGRPYEQYF. In DNA form, the CDR3 reads TGTGCCAGCACCACTCCCGGACAGGGCCGTCCCTACGAGCAGTACTTC.

The chain is built from TRBV7-9 and TRBJ2-2, with 8 bases aligning to TRBD1. CDR1 is SEHNR, CDR2 FQNEAQ, per germline (reference sequence). The CDR3 runs to 16 residues. With V trimmed by 5 bases and J by 1 base, 6 bases remained unmatched. The DNA for the CDR3 is TGTGCCAGCAGCCCACCGACAGGGGTGAACACCGGGGAGCTGTTTTTT. It translates to CASSPPTGVNTGELFF.

This clone has only one observation. The chain has TRBV5-8 and TRBJ1-1; the D is unclear. The ends were cut back, 2 bases at V and 1 base at J, with 9 bases in the middle. CDR1 and CDR2 from the germline V gene are SGHTS and YDEGEE. The CDR3 extends over 14 amino acids. The CDR3: CASSFLRGNTEAFF. CDR3 DNA: TGTGCCAGCAGCTTTTTACGGGGGAACACTGAAGCTTTCTTT.

V usage is TRBV5-1 and J usage is TRBJ2-7; 7 bases align to TRBD2. CDR1 SGHRS and CDR2 YFSETQ come from the germline V gene. The CDR3 totals 14 residues. Trimming at V came to 4 bases and at J to 5 bases, leaving 9 bases not matched to a gene. Here the CDR3 reads CASSAVREEDEQYF. In DNA, the CDR3 is TGCGCCAGCAGCGCGGTTCGGGAGGAAGACGAGCAGTACTTC.

This chain links TRBV28 with TRBJ1-6; a weak D match, TRBD1 (6 bases). The CDR3 spans 13 residues. In germline, CDR1 is MDHEN, CDR2 SYDVKM. V lost 6 bases and J lost 10, with 13 bases in between. CDR3 bases: TGTGCCAGCAGGAGGTCCGACAGGTCACCCCTCCACTTT. Encoded protein: CASRRSDRSPLHF.

This chain links TRBV6-5 with TRBJ1-2; 8 bases agree with TRBD1. V trimming: 2 bases; J trimming: 2 bases; junction bases outside the gene matches: 7. CDR1 is MNHEY, CDR2 SVGAGI, per germline. The CDR3 spans 16 residues. CDR3 loop: CASSYGAGGGNYGYTF. The CDR3 nucleotides read TGTGCCAGCAGTTACGGCGCAGGGGGCGGAAACTATGGCTACACCTTC.

The rearrangement joins TRBV5-3 to TRBJ1-2, with no clear D. TRBV5-3 is an open reading frame, and its role is uncertain. There are 11 residues in the CDR3. Between the trimmed V and J ends, which lost 5 bases and 5 bases, there was a span of 7 bases. CDR3 nucleotides: TGTGCCAGAAGGTCGGAGTATGGCTACACCTTC. As protein: CARRSEYGYTF.

The CDR3 DNA reads as TGTGCCAGCAGCATACGGACTAGCGGGAGTCTCTACGAGCAGTACTTC. Amino acid sequence: CASSIRTSGSLYEQYF. The rearrangement joins TRBV5-4 to TRBJ2-7, with 13 bases fitting TRBD2. Germline V CDR1 and CDR2: SGHNT, YYREEE (reference sequence). The CDR3 contains 16 residues. The ends lost 4 bases at V and 3 bases at J; junction bases unmatched: 7.

V gene TRBV2 combines with J gene TRBJ1-2, with a tentative D call TRBD1 (6 bases). Germline values: CDR1 SNHLY, CDR2 FYNNEI. V was cut by 6 bases and J by 4 bases, with 15 bases left in between. CDR3 length equals 14 residues. The CDR3 coding sequence is TGTGCCAGCAGATACAGTTCGGACAGCTATGGCTACACCTTC. It codes for CASRYSSDSYGYTF.

V gene TRBV9 combines with J gene TRBJ2-7; 7 bases are shared with TRBD2. CDR3 length: 15 residues. Unmatched junction bases numbered 6, after V lost 0 bases and J lost 3 bases. The germline gives CDR1 SGDLS, CDR2 YYNGEE. The CDR3 loop is CASSVGEAGFYEQYF. CDR3 sequence (DNA): TGTGCCAGCAGCGTAGGTGAAGCGGGGTTCTACGAGCAGTACTTC. Variable domain in full (rest from reference TRBV9 and TRBJ2-7): DSGVTQTPKHLITATGQRVTLRCSPRSGDLSVYWYQQSLDQGLQFLIQYYNGEERAKGNILERFSAQQFPDLHSELNLSSLELGDSALYFCASSVGEAGFYEQYFGPGTRLTVT.

The chain is built from TRBV9 and TRBJ1-1; TRBD1 is a possible D gene (6 bases). V lost 7 bases and J lost 2, with 12 bases in between. Germline V gene data show CDR1 as SGDLS and CDR2 as YYNGEE. This CDR3 is 13 amino acids long. The CDR3 sequence: CASQTGPNTEAFF. The CDR3 DNA sequence: TGTGCCAGCCAAACAGGGCCTAACACTGAAGCTTTCTTT.

This chain connects TRBV11-2 to TRBJ2-1, with TRBD2 identical over 8 bases. Germline CDR1 reads SGHAT; CDR2 reads FQNNGV. V was pared by 4 bases and J by 10 bases, with 12 bases of the junction left unmatched. This CDR3 comprises 15 residues. CDR3 coding DNA: TGTGCCAGCAGCTCTGATAGCGGGGCCGGAAAGGAGCAGTTCTTC. Translated, it gives CASSSDSGAGKEQFF.

The rearrangement uses TRBV6-6 and TRBJ2-7; TRBD1 agrees at 9 bases. This CDR3 has 14 residues. Germline trimming cut 6 bases from V and 6 bases from J; bases unmatched to any gene: 9. Germline CDR1 MNHNY, CDR2 SVGAGI (reference sequence). CDR3 loop: CASRLRDRDPEQYF. In DNA, the CDR3 is TGTGCCAGCAGGCTACGGGACAGGGATCCCGAGCAGTACTTC.

This clone was counted a few times. The gene calls are TRBV6-5 and TRBJ2-1; TRBD1 matches 8 bases. The CDR3 totals 15 residues. The junction had 4 bases not matched to a gene; V was cut back by 6 bases and J by 0 bases. Germline-derived CDR1 and CDR2 are MNHEY and SVGAGI. The CDR3 region is CASRLDRGSYNEQFF. CDR3 coding DNA: TGTGCCAGCAGATTAGACAGGGGCTCCTACAATGAGCAGTTCTTC.

The V gene is TRBV7-2, the J gene TRBJ2-3; D might be TRBD1 or TRBD2, each matching 5 bases. Germline lookup yields CDR1 SGHTA and CDR2 FQGNSA. The V and J ends lost 4 bases and 0 bases respectively, with 20 bases between them. CDR3 length: 18 residues. CDR3 residues: CASSSRPQTRDSTDTQYF. The CDR3 DNA sequence: TGTGCCAGCAGCTCTCGCCCGCAAACCCGGGACAGCACAGATACGCAGTATTTT.

The chain uses TRBV19 and TRBJ2-1; D gene ambiguous. V lost 7 bases and J lost 0, with 10 bases in between. The CDR3 contains 14 residues. Germline loops: CDR1 LNHDA, CDR2 SQIVND (reference sequence). CDR3 DNA sequence: TGTGCCAGTACCCCGACTCTCTCCTACAATGAGCAGTTCTTC. Residues: CASTPTLSYNEQFF.

The rearrangement links TRBV5-1 to TRBJ2-5; D is perhaps TRBD1 (5 bases). Germline V gives CDR1 SGHRS, CDR2 YFSETQ. Trimming cost V 4 bases and J 5 bases, with 12 bases left between them. The CDR3 totals 13 residues. The CDR3 DNA is TGCGCCAGCAGCGTCATAGGGGTTGAGACCCAGTACTTC. It translates to CASSVIGVETQYF.

This chain uses TRBV19 with TRBJ1-1, with a possible D match to TRBD1 (5 bases). CDR1 and CDR2 (germline): LNHDA, SQIVND (reference sequence). CDR3 length: 16 residues. The germline V and J ends were trimmed by 0 bases and 2 bases, with 13 bases remaining between them. CDR3 DNA: TGTGCCAGTAGTATAGAAACGGTGGGGGTAAACACTGAAGCTTTCTTT. It translates to CASSIETVGVNTEAFF.

The rearrangement joins TRBV2 to TRBJ2-1; TRBD2 aligns across 7 bases. Germline loops: CDR1 SNHLY, CDR2 FYNNEI. V was pared by 4 bases and J by 5 bases, with 8 bases of the junction left unmatched. The CDR3 consists of 15 residues. CDR3 nucleotides: TGTGCCAGCAGTGGCCCCGCGGGAGTGGACAATGAGCAGTTCTTC. It yields the protein CASSGPAGVDNEQFF.

The V gene is TRBV4-3, the J gene TRBJ2-7; either TRBD1 or TRBD2 may fit D (5 bases each). V was trimmed by 8 bases and J by 0 bases, leaving 20 bases between them. Germline-derived CDR1 and CDR2 are LGHNA and YSLEER. The CDR3 contains 16 residues. The CDR3 DNA follows: TGCGCCAGCGGCAAGGACGCGGACACTAGCTCCTACGAGCAGTACTTC. Protein: CASGKDADTSSYEQYF.

This sequence joins TRBV6-6 and TRBJ2-1; D not resolved. This CDR3 spans 15 amino acids. Trimming removed 2 bases from V and 0 bases from J, with 8 bases in between. From germline, CDR1 is MNHNY and CDR2 SVGAGI (reference sequence). DNA for the CDR3: TGTGCCAGCAGTTACGGAGCGAGCTCCTACAATGAGCAGTTCTTC. Protein: CASSYGASSYNEQFF.

Comments on this clone: This CDR3 is also generated by other DNA sequences in the sample. The chain links TRBV28 to TRBJ1-1; a weak D match, TRBD1 (6 bases). The CDR3 runs to 13 residues. From germline, CDR1 is MDHEN and CDR2 SYDVKM. Trimming pared 6 bases from V and 1 base from J, leaving 9 bases between. In nucleotides, the CDR3 is TGTGCCAGCAGCCCGGGACAGAACACTGAAGCTTTCTTT. Translated, it gives CASSPGQNTEAFF.